This TCR beta chain appears in the sequencing data of a study of T cell responses to AZD1222 COVID-19 vaccine. General observations from the study: When two AZD1222 doses had been given, Spike-specific TCR breadth and depth rose.

Only in-frame clones appear in the TCRdb table, and some are missing; sequencing was by immunoSEQ multiplex PCR. The data show about 130,000 clones, approximately 93% seen once. Details on this clone: Its antigen remains unknown.

The V gene lost 6 bases and the J gene lost 3 bases, with 18 bases spanning the gap. In germline, CDR1 is MNHEY, CDR2 SVGAGI. The CDR3 loop spans 15 amino acids. The source of this sequence is an adult in good health. The source was peripheral blood, collected on day 0 of AZD1222 vaccination. The V call is TRBV6-5, the J call TRBJ2-7, with D possibly being TRBD2 (5 bases). CDR3 sequence: CASRGLGNAGYEQYF. The CDR3 DNA reads TGTGCCAGCAGGGGGTTAGGGAACGCGGGCTACGAGCAGTACTTC.